This TCR beta chain was recovered during a study of response to subunit inactivated influenza vaccine. The sample holds many counts of this clonotype. One entry per CDR3 protein results from TCRdb running MiXCR on the RT-PCR reads. The sample consists of approximately 530,000 distinct CDR3 sequences, roughly 7.6% of them appearing once. Trimming removed 3 bases from V and 1 base from J, with 12 bases in between. CDR1 and CDR2 from the germline V gene are DFQATT and SNEGSKA (reference sequence). The CDR3 consists of 14 residues. The TCR sequence derives from a man aged 50 to 75 who received an inactivated influenza vaccine. This sequence joins TRBV20-1 and TRBJ1-1, with D possibly being TRBD1 (6 bases). This specimen consisted of PBMCs from blood, obtained around 2 years after vaccination. The CDR3 bases are TGCAGTGCTAGGGCAGGGGCTTCGAACACTGAAGCTTTCTTT. Its protein is CSARAGASNTEAFF.